One and the same sample provided the 15 T cell receptor beta chains below, sequenced in a study of tumor-infiltrating lymphocytes in primary liver carcinoma. Bulk tissue was left unsorted, and RNA and DNA were co-extracted from about 19-30 mg of it. From approximately 550 ng of total RNA, TCR beta-specific cDNA was reverse-transcribed using a constant-region primer. Each TCR beta library was derived from three nested multiplex PCR rounds that employed slightly modified ARM-PCR. Use of TRBV1-TRBV30 forward primers with a C-beta reverse primer characterized the first two PCR rounds, which lasted about 11 cycles each. Each CDR3 protein is one row after TCRdb ran MiXCR on the multiplex PCR reads. The sample lists 35,000 to 45,000 distinct CDR3 sequences, roughly 74% occurring once. The sequencing sample was made of tumor-adjacent normal liver tissue. These receptors came from a woman aged 25-40 years with primary liver carcinoma and hepatitis B virus infection.

The CDR3 coding sequence is TGTGCCAGCAGTTTCGAAGGGGCGATCGACGAGCAGTACTTC. Its protein is CASSFEGAIDEQYF. The chain carries TRBV12-3 or TRBV12-4 and TRBJ2-7; the D gene is possibly TRBD1 (5 bases). This CDR3 is 14 amino acids long. Trimming shortened V by 3 bases and J by 5 bases, and 14 bases separated the two germline ends.

Concerning this clonotype itself: Given the absence of the conserved phenylalanine or tryptophan at the CDR3 end, a read error is likely. It is unclear where the CDR3 begins or ends on the DNA, so no DNA is shown, and the CDR3 is as TCRdb lists it. The chain carries TRBV11-1 and TRBJ1-1; the table's D call TRBD1 went unverified against the DNA. Germline V CDR1 and CDR2: SGHAT, FQDESV (reference sequence). The CDR3 sequence runs 14 residues, both termini included. The chain's CDR3 is CASSFGQGYTEALL.

Note on this clonotype: A read error is likely, as this CDR3 ends without the conserved phenylalanine or tryptophan. Because the CDR3's place on the DNA is in doubt, the DNA is left out and the CDR3 is given as listed by TCRdb. This chain joins TRBV6-6 and TRBJ2-3; TRBD2 reflects the table's D call only, with no check against the DNA. Termini included, the CDR3 measures 14 amino acids. Germline lookup yields CDR1 MNHNY and CDR2 SVGAGI (reference sequence). CDR3: CASLTSGSADTHYL.

Regarding this clonotype: One end of the junction does not line up with germline, which may come from a read error. J is TRBJ2-3 and V is TRBV14; D not certain. The CDR3 contains 13 residues. CDR1 is SGHDN, CDR2 FVKESK, per germline. CDR3 DNA sequence: TGTGCCAGCAGCCGCCAATACACGGATACGCTGTATTTT. Translated: CASSRQYTDTLYF.

Comments on this clonotype: Without the conserved terminal phenylalanine or tryptophan, this CDR3 likely stems from a read error. The rearrangement links TRBV12-3 or TRBV12-4 to TRBJ2-1, with 8 positions matching TRBD2. The junction had 16 bases not matched to a gene; V was cut back by 9 bases and J by 9 bases. This CDR3 is built from 15 residues. The CDR3 region has the DNA TGTGCCAGTAGGACCGGGACTAGTGGGGGATTTGAGCAGTTCCTC. Its protein is CASRTGTSGGFEQFL.

As concerns this clonotype: The junction and the germline gene differ at one end; a read error may be behind it. J is TRBJ2-5 and V is TRBV12-3 or TRBV12-4, with D possibly matching TRBD2 (6 bases). The CDR3 covers 14 residues. DNA for the CDR3: TGTGCCGGCACCTACCCCGGGAGCGAAGAGACCCAGCACTTC. Translating gives CAGTYPGSEETQHF.

On this clonotype itself: The junction differs from germline at one of its ends, possibly a read error. This chain joins TRBV7-9 and TRBJ2-7; D is possibly TRBD1 (5 bases). Germline CDR1 and CDR2: SEHNR and FQNEAQ (reference sequence). The CDR3 runs to 16 residues. Here the CDR3 reads CVSSPKHGAGQNEQYF. CDR3 in DNA: TGTGTCAGCAGCCCCAAACATGGGGCCGGTCAGAACGAACAGTACTTC.

On this clonotype itself: A much larger clone lies one base from this, so it may be a read error. This rearrangement joins TRBV5-1 to TRBJ2-7, with 10 nucleotides matching TRBD2. The CDR3 covers 15 residues. Germline values: CDR1 SGHRS, CDR2 YFSETQ. In DNA form, the CDR3 reads TGCGTCAGCAGCTTTACTAGCGGGGATACCTACGAGCAGTACTTC. This sequence encodes CVSSFTSGDTYEQYF. Using reference TRBV5-1 and TRBJ2-7 for the parts outside the CDR3, the full variable domain is KAGVTQTPRYLIKTRGQQVTLSCSPISGHRSVSWYQQTPGQGLQFLFEYFSETQRNKGNFPGRFSGRQFSNSRSEMNVSTLELGDSALYLCVSSFTSGDTYEQYFGPGTRLTVT.

A remark on this clonotype: One end of the junction varies from germline; a read error may be responsible. This chain joins TRBV6-5 and TRBJ2-1; tentatively, D is TRBD2 (6 bases). The germline gives CDR1 MNHEY, CDR2 SVGAGI. This CDR3 region has 13 residues. In DNA form, the CDR3 reads TGCACCAGCAGTGGGACGGCGGGGAGTGAGCAGTTCTTC. Amino acid sequence: CTSSGTAGSEQFF.

Regarding this clonotype: One junction end disagrees with the germline gene, perhaps due to a read error. The gene calls are TRBV28 and TRBJ1-2; the D gene is possibly TRBD1 (6 bases). The CDR3 sequence is 15 residues long. Germline loops: CDR1 MDHEN, CDR2 SYDVKM. This chain's CDR3 is CANSLGDKPAYAYTF. CDR3 coding DNA: TGTGCCAACAGTTTAGGGGACAAACCCGCCTATGCCTACACCTTC.

The table lists this clonotype with a count of one. The junction and the germline gene differ at one end; a read error may be behind it. The rearrangement uses TRBV11-2 and TRBJ2-7, with D tentatively TRBD2 (5 bases). The CDR3 runs 14 residues. The germline gives CDR1 SGHAT, CDR2 FQNNGV. CDR3 protein: CASSFGEDVYVQYF. Here the CDR3 DNA reads TGTGCCAGCAGCTTCGGGGAAGATGTCTACGTGCAGTACTTC.

The CDR3 DNA is TGTGCTGGCAGTGATTCACATTCTGGATCCGAGCAGTACTTC. This gives the protein CAGSDSHSGSEQYF. The V call is TRBV6-1, the J call TRBJ2-7; D is ambiguous. Looked up from germline, CDR1 is MNHNS and CDR2 is SASEGT. The CDR3 length is 14 residues.

Note on this clonotype: A much larger clone lies one base from this, so it may be a read error. The chain recombines TRBV5-1 with TRBJ2-7, with D possibly TRBD1 on 6 matching bases. With 6 bases removed from V and 0 bases from J, the gap between germline ends came to 22 bases. CDR3 size: 17 residues. The germline V gene encodes CDR1 SGHRS and CDR2 YFSETQ. The DNA for the CDR3 is TGCGCCAGCACTGGGGGCTTGGCAGGATCCAGCTCCTACGAGCAGTACTTC. Its protein is CASTGGLAGSSSYEQYF.

On this clonotype: Lacking the conserved final phenylalanine or tryptophan, this CDR3 likely reflects a read error. The chain joins TRBV6-1 to TRBJ1-5; D unclear. In germline, CDR1 is MNHNS, CDR2 SASEGT. CDR3 length: 13 amino acids. CDR3 in DNA: TGTCCCAGCAGTGGAGACCCAGCAAAGCCCCAGCATTCT. Protein product: CPSSGDPAKPQHS.

This clonotype occurred a few times. The chain is built from TRBV4-3 and TRBJ2-3; TRBD1 aligns across 10 bases. The length of the CDR3 is 15 residues. CDR1 and CDR2 from the germline V gene are LGHNA and YSLEER. CDR3: CVSSARGQGPDTQYF. CDR3 coding DNA: TGCGTTAGCAGTGCCCGGGGACAGGGGCCAGATACGCAGTATTTT.